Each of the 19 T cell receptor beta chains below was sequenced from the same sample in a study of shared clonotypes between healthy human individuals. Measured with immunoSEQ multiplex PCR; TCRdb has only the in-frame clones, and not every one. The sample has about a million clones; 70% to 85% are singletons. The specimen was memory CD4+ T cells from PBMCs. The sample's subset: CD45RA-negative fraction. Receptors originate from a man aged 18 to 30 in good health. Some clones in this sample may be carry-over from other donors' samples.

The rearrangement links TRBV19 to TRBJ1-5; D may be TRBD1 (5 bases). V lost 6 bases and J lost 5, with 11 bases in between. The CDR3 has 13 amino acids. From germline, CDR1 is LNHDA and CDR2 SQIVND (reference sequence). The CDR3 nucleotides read TGTGCCAGTAGGGCAGGGTTACATCAGCCCCAGCATTTT. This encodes CASRAGLHQPQHF. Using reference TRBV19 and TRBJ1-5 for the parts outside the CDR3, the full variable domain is DGGITQSPKYLFRKEGQNVTLSCEQNLNHDAMYWYRQDPGQGLRLIYYSQIVNDFQKGDIAEGYSVSREKKESFPLTVTSAQKNPTAFYLCASRAGLHQPQHFGDGTRLSIL.

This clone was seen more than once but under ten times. CDR3 coding DNA: TGTGCCAGCAACAGGGGTCAGTCGAATGAGCAGTTCTTC. Encoded protein: CASNRGQSNEQFF. The chain has TRBV2 and TRBJ2-1; 7 bases map to TRBD1. This CDR3 has 13 amino acids. CDR1 is SNHLY, CDR2 FYNNEI, per germline. Trimming cost V 7 bases and J 7 bases; bases outside gene matches: 7.

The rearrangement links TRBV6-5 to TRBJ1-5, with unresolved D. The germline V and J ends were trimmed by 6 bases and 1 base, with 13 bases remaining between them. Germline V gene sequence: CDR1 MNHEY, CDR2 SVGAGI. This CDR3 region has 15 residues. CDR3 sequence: CASRVGSGSNQPQHF. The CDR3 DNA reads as TGTGCCAGCAGGGTCGGATCGGGGAGCAATCAGCCCCAGCATTTT.

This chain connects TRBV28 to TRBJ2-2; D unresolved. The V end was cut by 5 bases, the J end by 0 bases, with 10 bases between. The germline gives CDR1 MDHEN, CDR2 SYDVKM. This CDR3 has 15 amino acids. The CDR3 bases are TGTGCCAGCAGTCCCAGGACGGCGAACACCGGGGAGCTGTTTTTT. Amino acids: CASSPRTANTGELFF.

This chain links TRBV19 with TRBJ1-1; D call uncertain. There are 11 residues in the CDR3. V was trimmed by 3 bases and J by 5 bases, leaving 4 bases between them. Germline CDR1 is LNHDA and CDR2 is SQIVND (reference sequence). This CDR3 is CASSMSTEAFF. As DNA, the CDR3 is TGTGCCAGTAGTATGTCGACTGAAGCTTTCTTT.

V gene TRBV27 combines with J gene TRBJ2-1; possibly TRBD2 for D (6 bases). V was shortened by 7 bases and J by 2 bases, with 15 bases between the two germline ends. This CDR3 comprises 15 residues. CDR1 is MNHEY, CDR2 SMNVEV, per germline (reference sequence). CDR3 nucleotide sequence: TGTGCCAGCAATTTGGCTCCTAGCGCCTACAATGAGCAGTTCTTC. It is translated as CASNLAPSAYNEQFF.

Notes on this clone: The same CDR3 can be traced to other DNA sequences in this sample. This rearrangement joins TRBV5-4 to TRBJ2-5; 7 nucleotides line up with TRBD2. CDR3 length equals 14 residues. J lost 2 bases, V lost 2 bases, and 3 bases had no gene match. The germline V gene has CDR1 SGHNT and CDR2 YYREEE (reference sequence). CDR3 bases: TGTGCCAGCAGCTTCGGGGAGGGTCAAGAGACCCAGTACTTC. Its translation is CASSFGEGQETQYF.

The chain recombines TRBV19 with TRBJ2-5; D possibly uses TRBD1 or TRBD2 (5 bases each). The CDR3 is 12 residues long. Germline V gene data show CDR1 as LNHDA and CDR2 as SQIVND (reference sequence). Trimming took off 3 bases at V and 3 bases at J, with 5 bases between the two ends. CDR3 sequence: CASSMGEETQYF. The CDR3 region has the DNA TGTGCCAGTAGTATGGGGGAAGAGACCCAGTACTTC. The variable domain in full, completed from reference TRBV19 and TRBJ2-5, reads DGGITQSPKYLFRKEGQNVTLSCEQNLNHDAMYWYRQDPGQGLRLIYYSQIVNDFQKGDIAEGYSVSREKKESFPLTVTSAQKNPTAFYLCASSMGEETQYFGPGTRLLVL.

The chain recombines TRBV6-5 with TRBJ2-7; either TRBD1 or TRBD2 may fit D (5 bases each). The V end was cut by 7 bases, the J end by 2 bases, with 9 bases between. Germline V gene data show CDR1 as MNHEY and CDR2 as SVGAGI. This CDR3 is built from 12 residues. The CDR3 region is CASTGATYEQYF. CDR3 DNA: TGTGCCAGCACCGGGGCCACCTACGAGCAGTACTTC.

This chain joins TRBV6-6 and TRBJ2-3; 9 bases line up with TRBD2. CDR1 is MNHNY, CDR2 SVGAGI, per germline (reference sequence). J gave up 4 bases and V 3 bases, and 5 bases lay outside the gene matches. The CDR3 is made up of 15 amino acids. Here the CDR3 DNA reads TGTGCCAGCAGTTATTTTGCGGGAGGGCCAGATACGCAGTATTTT. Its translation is CASSYFAGGPDTQYF.

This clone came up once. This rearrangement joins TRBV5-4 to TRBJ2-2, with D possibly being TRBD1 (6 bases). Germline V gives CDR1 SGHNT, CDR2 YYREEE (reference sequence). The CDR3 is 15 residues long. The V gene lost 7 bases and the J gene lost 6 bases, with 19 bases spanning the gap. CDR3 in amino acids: CASAATGIRAGELFF. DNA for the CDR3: TGTGCCAGCGCTGCAACAGGGATTAGGGCCGGGGAGCTGTTTTTT. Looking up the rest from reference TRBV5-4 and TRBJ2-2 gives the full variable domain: ETGVTQSPTHLIKTRGQQVTLRCSSQSGHNTVSWYQQALGQGPQFIFQYYREEENGRGNFPPRFSGLQFPNYSSELNVNALELDDSALYLCASAATGIRAGELFFGEGSRLTVL.

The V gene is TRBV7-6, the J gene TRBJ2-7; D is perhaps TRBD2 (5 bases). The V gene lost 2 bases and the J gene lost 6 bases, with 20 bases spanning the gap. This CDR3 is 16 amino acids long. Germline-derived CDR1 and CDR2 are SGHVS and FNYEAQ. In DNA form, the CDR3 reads TGTGCCAGCAGCTTAAGAGGAGGTCAGACCCAGTCCGAGCAGTACTTC. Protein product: CASSLRGGQTQSEQYF. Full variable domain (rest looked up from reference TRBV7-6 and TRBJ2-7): GAGVSQSPRYKVTKRGQDVALRCDPISGHVSLYWYRQALGQGPEFLTYFNYEAQQDKSGLPNDRFSAERPEGSISTLTIQRTEQRDSAMYRCASSLRGGQTQSEQYFGPGTRLTVT.

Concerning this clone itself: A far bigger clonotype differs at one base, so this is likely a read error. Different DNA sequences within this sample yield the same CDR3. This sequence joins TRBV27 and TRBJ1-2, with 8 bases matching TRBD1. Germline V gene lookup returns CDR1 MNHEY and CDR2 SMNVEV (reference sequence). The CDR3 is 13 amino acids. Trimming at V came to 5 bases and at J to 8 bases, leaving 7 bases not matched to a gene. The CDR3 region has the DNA TGTGCCAGCAGTCAAACAGGGGGTGGGGGCTACACCTTC. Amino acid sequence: CASSQTGGGGYTF.

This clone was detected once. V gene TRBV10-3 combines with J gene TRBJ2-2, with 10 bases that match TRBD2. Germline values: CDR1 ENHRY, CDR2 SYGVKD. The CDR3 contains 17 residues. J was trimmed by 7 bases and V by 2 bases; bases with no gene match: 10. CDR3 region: CAISEALAGSGNGELFF. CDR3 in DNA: TGTGCCATCAGTGAGGCACTAGCGGGATCAGGGAACGGGGAGCTGTTTTTT.

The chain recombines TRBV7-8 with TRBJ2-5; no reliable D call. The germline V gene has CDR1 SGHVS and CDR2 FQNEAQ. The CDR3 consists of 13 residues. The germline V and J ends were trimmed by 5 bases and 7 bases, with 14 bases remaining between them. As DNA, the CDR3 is TGTGCCAGCAGCAGGCTAGAAACGGGGACCCAGTACTTC. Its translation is CASSRLETGTQYF.

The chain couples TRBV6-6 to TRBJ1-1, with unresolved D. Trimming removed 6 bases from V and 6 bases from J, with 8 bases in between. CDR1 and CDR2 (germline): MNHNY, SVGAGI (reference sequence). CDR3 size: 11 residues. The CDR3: CASSPAAEAFF. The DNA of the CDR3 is TGTGCCAGCAGCCCCGCCGCTGAAGCTTTCTTT.

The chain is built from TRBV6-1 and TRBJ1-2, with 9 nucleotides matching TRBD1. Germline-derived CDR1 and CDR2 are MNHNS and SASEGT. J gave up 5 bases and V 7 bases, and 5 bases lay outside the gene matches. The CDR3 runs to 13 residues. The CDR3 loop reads CASTPGQGYGYTF. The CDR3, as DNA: TGTGCCAGCACCCCGGGACAGGGATATGGCTACACCTTC.

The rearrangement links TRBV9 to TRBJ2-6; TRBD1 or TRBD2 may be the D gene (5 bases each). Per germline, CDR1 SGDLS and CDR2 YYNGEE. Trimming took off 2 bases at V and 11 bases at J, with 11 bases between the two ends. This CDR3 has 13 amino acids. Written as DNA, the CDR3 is TGTGCCAGCAGCGTTGGGGGAATTGACGTCCTGACTTTC. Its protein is CASSVGGIDVLTF.

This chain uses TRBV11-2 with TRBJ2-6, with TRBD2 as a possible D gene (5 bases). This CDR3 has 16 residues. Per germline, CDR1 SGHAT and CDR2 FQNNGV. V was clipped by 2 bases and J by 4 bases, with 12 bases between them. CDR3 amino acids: CASSLTWASGANVLTF. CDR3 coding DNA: TGTGCCAGCAGCTTAACTTGGGCTAGCGGGGCCAACGTCCTGACTTTC.